These 13 T cell receptor beta chains originate from one sample sequenced in a study of T cell responses to AZD1222 COVID-19 vaccine. Assay used: immunoSEQ multiplex PCR; TCRdb lists only in-frame clones, some missing. The table lists approximately 100,000 clones, 85% to 90% of them singletons, with about 4.8% in the top ten. The sequences come from peripheral blood, collected on day 0 of AZD1222 vaccination. The receptors were sampled from an adult in good health.

The chain has TRBV27 and TRBJ2-2; 9 nucleotides align to TRBD2. This CDR3 is 16 amino acids long. CDR1 is MNHEY, CDR2 SMNVEV, per germline (reference sequence). V lost 4 bases to trimming and J lost 3 bases; unmatched junction nucleotides: 6. The CDR3 sequence is CASSSVLAGHTGELFF. The DNA of the CDR3 is TGTGCCAGCAGTTCCGTACTAGCGGGTCACACCGGGGAGCTGTTTTTT.

The V gene is TRBV9, the J gene TRBJ2-7, with 9 bases lining up with TRBD2. J was trimmed by 4 bases and V by 4 bases; bases with no gene match: 6. Germline V CDR1 and CDR2: SGDLS, YYNGEE. This CDR3 contains 14 residues. CDR3 protein: CASSLSGSQYEQYF. For the CDR3, the DNA is TGTGCCAGCAGCCTTAGCGGGAGTCAGTACGAGCAGTACTTC.

The CDR3 reads CASSAIEGQGANGYTF. The CDR3 DNA reads TGTGCCAGCTCAGCCATTGAAGGACAGGGGGCAAATGGCTACACCTTC. The chain uses TRBV18 and TRBJ1-2; 11 bases align to TRBD1. The junction had 11 bases not matched to a gene; V was cut back by 5 bases and J by 6 bases. Germline lookup yields CDR1 KGHSH and CDR2 LQKENI. The CDR3 is 16 residues long.

CDR3 in amino acids: CATSATASTAQHF. In nucleotides, the CDR3 is TGTGCCACCAGTGCCACCGCCTCCACGGCCCAGCATTTT. V gene TRBV24-1 combines with J gene TRBJ1-5; no clear D. V lost 5 bases, J lost 11 bases, and 15 bases lay in between. The CDR3 totals 13 residues. CDR1 and CDR2 (germline): KGHDR, SFDVKD.

The V gene is TRBV7-9, the J gene TRBJ1-1; TRBD1 might be the D (6 bases). The CDR3 has 12 amino acids. CDR1 is SEHNR, CDR2 FQNEAQ, per germline (reference sequence). V gave up 8 bases and J gave up 1 base, with 8 bases separating them. The CDR3 spells CASAGQNTEAFF. CDR3 DNA: TGTGCCAGCGCGGGACAGAACACTGAAGCTTTCTTT.

This rearrangement joins TRBV7-2 to TRBJ2-7; D ambiguous. Trimming left V 3 bases short and J 1 base short, with 4 bases between. Germline values: CDR1 SGHTA, CDR2 FQGNSA. CDR3 length: 12 amino acids. CDR3 in DNA: TGTGCCAGCAGCTTCACATCCTACGAGCAGTACTTC. Encoded protein: CASSFTSYEQYF.

The chain employs TRBV4-3 and TRBJ1-2; D unclear. The CDR3 totals 15 residues. The germline gives CDR1 LGHNA, CDR2 YSLEER. V lost 1 base, J lost 3 bases, and 12 bases lay in between. CDR3 region: CASSQVGAGYYGYTF. The CDR3 DNA follows: TGCGCCAGCAGCCAAGTGGGAGCCGGGTACTATGGCTACACCTTC.

The chain carries TRBV6-5 and TRBJ2-5; 7 bases align to TRBD1. The CDR3 spans 13 residues. The J segment lost 3 bases and the V segment lost 6 bases, leaving 4 bases of the junction unmatched. The germline CDR1 and CDR2 sequences are MNHEY and SVGAGI. DNA for the CDR3: TGTGCCAGCAGACGGGACAGCAAAGAGACCCAGTACTTC. Its translation is CASRRDSKETQYF.

The J gene is TRBJ1-2, the V gene TRBV25-1; D uncertain. Trimming left V 6 bases short and J 6 bases short, with 17 bases between. From germline, CDR1 is MGHDK and CDR2 SYGVNS. The CDR3 length is 14 residues. The CDR3 sequence: CASRGSIQNHGYTF. Here the CDR3 DNA reads TGTGCCAGCAGAGGATCTATACAGAATCATGGCTACACCTTC.

The rearrangement uses TRBV19 and TRBJ1-5; TRBD1 is a possible D gene (6 bases). Trimming removed 3 bases at V and 1 base at J, with 10 bases between. CDR1 and CDR2 from the germline V gene are LNHDA and SQIVND (reference sequence). The CDR3 covers 15 residues. The CDR3 DNA is TGTGCCAGTAGTATGTTGGGACAAAGCAATCAGCCCCAGCATTTT. This gives the protein CASSMLGQSNQPQHF.

Only one count was recorded for this clone. The chain has TRBV3-1 (or the pseudogene TRBV3-2) and TRBJ2-7; D gene unclear. There are 11 residues in the CDR3. The V end was cut by 5 bases, the J end by 4 bases, with 6 bases between. CDR1 is LGHDT and CDR2 is YNNKEL in the germline V gene (reference sequence). The DNA of the CDR3 is TGTGCCAGCAGCTACATATACGAGCAGTACTTC. It is translated as CASSYIYEQYF.

The CDR3 spells CASSSELRGSNTEAFF. In DNA form, the CDR3 reads TGTGCCAGCAGCTCAGAGCTCAGGGGATCGAACACTGAAGCTTTCTTT. The chain is built from TRBV5-6 and TRBJ1-1; TRBD1 is a possible D gene (6 bases). The CDR3 sequence is 16 residues long. The germline gives CDR1 SGHDT, CDR2 YYEEEE. V was pared by 3 bases and J by 1 base, with 16 bases between.

The rearrangement links TRBV7-9 to TRBJ1-5; D is ambiguous. This CDR3 spans 12 amino acids. Trimming cost V 1 base and J 4 bases, with 2 bases left between them. Germline loops: CDR1 SEHNR, CDR2 FQNEAQ (reference sequence). The CDR3 DNA follows: TGTGCCAGCAGCTTAGGGAATCAGCCCCAGCATTTT. Its protein is CASSLGNQPQHF.